This T cell receptor (beta chain) is from a study of shared clonotypes between healthy human individuals (dated by TCRdb to about 2020). Study-level background: The cohort comprised a couple of women and three men aged 18 to 49 years. The study deeply sequenced blood TCR repertoires of 5 or 6 healthy adults to estimate repertoire size and the extent of clonotype sharing between individuals. Different laboratories and diverse techniques were used to prepare libraries and sequence TCR repertoires, to increase sequencing depth and limit assay-specific biases. Per donor, leukapheresis produced somewhere between about 0.85 and 9.5 billion PBMCs.

In its sample, this clone was seen a few times. Its antigen is not yet known. A clone one base away is much larger, so this may be a read error. V was cut back by 3 bases and J by 0 bases, leaving a gap of 9 bases between them. Via the germline V gene, CDR1 is SGHRS and CDR2 YFSETQ. The CDR3 spans 14 residues, from the cysteine through the phenylalanine. The retained sequence is limited to the CDR3, 42 bases, with the frame set at the first base. The donors were healthy, HIV-negative adults who had no recently reported acute infections or vaccinations. Every donor was a Caucasian adult residing in Nashville, Tennessee, USA. For unsorted samples, 70 million to 95 million PBMCs were counted, and genomic DNA was extracted using the QIAamp DNA Blood Mini kit. Blood was obtained by leukapheresis, after which PBMCs were separated by Ficoll-Histopaque density gradient centrifugation and cryopreserved in liquid nitrogen vapor phase.

Using the deep immunoSEQ assay, TCR CDR3 regions were amplified from genomic DNA by multiplex PCR. For each cell subset, the extracted genomic DNA was distributed evenly across all wells of several immunoSEQ 96-well plates, and each plate served as one replicate. For unsorted PBMC, 300 to 350 ng genomic DNA, equal to 25,000 to 35,000 T cell genomes, was loaded into each replicate PCR. Ten immunoSEQ deep assay plates were used to sequence unsorted PBMC genomic DNA. Purified libraries were quantified with a Qubit 3.0 fluorometer, sized on a Bioanalyzer 2100, and re-quantified with the KAPA Library Quantification kit. Every immunoSEQ 96-well plate was sequenced on a dedicated single-read 150-cycle Illumina NextSeq 550 flow cell. As for the original processing: Because the immunoSEQ output held only junctional sequences and lacked quality scores, the filtering could not match the filtering applied to full-length reads. To assign V/J genes and CDR3, sequences were annotated using PyIR, a Python wrapper for IgBLAST v1.9, with IMGT germline references. Reads with weak V/J assignments (E-value above 1e-6), missing CDR3, stop codons, out-of-frame junctions, or ambiguous translated residues were removed. V3J clonotypes were defined as sequences sharing the same inferred V gene, J gene, and CDR3 amino acid sequence. The percentage overlap between two repertoires was calculated by dividing the number of shared unique clonotypes by the size of the smaller repertoire. Richness of each repertoire was evaluated using RTK rarefaction, the Chao1 estimator, and Recon v2.1 estimates of unobserved clonotypes. The source is immuneACCESS, and TCRdb retained only in-frame sequences with V and J called. Part of the clones is not carried over; for the studies checked, unresolved V genes explain less than half of this, and the remainder is unexplained. The DNA was the basis for D and trimming; V, J and clone size are from that table. The sample records about 460,000 clones, roughly three quarters of which are singletons. About 12% of the sample rests with the top ten.

Broad study findings and their caveats: Pairwise subsampling led to the expectation that sequencing depth would affect the degree of clonotype sharing among donors. Because the study included only a small number of donors, the genetic and exposure-history diversity represented was limited. Sampling was restricted to blood, and TCR repertoires in tissues likely differ from the TCR repertoires found in blood.

The sequencing input was PBMCs. This TCR was recovered from a woman aged 40 to 49 in good health. Some clones in this sample may be carry-over from other donors' samples. The chain links TRBV5-1 with TRBJ1-1; TRBD1 is perhaps the D gene, given 5 matching bases. The CDR3 is CASSSTVMNTEAFF. The DNA sequence reads TGCGCCAGCAGCTCGACAGTTATGAACACTGAAGCTTTCTTT.